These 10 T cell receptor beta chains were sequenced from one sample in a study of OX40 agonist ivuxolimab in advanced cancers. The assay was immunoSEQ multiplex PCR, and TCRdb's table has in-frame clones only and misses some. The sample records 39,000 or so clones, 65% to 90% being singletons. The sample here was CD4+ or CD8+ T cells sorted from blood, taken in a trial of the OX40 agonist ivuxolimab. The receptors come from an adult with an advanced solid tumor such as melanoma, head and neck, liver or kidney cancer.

CDR3 in DNA: TGTGCCAGTTCGGGACTAGCGGGAGTAAGCACAGATACGCAGTATTTT. This gives the protein CASSGLAGVSTDTQYF. This chain joins TRBV7-9 and TRBJ2-3; 14 bases are shared with TRBD2. In germline, CDR1 is SEHNR, CDR2 FQNEAQ (reference sequence). J gave up 0 bases and V 9 bases, and 5 bases lay outside the gene matches. The CDR3 is 16 amino acids.

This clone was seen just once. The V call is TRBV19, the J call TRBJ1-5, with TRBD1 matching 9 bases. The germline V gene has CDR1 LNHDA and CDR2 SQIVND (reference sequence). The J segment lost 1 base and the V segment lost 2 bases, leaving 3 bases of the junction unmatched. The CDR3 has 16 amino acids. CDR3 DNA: TGTGCCAGTAGTATATTCGGGACAGGGAGCAATCAGCCCCAGCATTTT. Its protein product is CASSIFGTGSNQPQHF. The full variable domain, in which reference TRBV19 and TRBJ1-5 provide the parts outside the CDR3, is DGGITQSPKYLFRKEGQNVTLSCEQNLNHDAMYWYRQDPGQGLRLIYYSQIVNDFQKGDIAEGYSVSREKKESFPLTVTSAQKNPTAFYLCASSIFGTGSNQPQHFGDGTRLSIL.

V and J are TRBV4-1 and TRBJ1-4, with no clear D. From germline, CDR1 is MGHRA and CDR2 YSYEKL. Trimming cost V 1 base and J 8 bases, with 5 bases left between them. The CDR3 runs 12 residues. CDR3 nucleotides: TGCGCCAGCAGCCAAGTAAGAGAAAAACTGTTTTTT. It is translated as CASSQVREKLFF.

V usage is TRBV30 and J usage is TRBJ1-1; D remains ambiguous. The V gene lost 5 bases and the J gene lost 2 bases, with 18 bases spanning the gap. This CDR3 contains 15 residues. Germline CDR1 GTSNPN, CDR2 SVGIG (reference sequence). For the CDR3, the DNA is TGTGCCTGGGCGACCCCGTTATCGATTAACACTGAAGCTTTCTTT. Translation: CAWATPLSINTEAFF.

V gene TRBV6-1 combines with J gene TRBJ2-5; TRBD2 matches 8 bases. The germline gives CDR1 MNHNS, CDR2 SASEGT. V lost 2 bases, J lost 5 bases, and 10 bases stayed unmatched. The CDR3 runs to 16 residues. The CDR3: CASSEIDGRADETQYF. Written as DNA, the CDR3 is TGTGCCAGCAGTGAAATTGACGGGAGGGCCGATGAGACCCAGTACTTC.

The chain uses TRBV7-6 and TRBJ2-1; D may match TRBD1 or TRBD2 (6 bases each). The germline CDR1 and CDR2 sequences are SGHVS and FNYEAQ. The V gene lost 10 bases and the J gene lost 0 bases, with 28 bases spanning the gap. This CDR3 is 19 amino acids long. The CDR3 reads CATATGTKRVYGSYNEQFF. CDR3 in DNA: TGTGCCACCGCTACGGGGACAAAGCGGGTTTACGGCTCCTACAATGAGCAGTTCTTC.

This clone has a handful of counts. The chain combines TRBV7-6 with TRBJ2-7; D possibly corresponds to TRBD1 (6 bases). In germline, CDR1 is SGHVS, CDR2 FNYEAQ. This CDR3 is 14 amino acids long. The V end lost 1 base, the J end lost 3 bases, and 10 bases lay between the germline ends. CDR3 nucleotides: TGTGCCAGCAGCTTAGGACAGGATGACTACGAGCAGTACTTC. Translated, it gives CASSLGQDDYEQYF.

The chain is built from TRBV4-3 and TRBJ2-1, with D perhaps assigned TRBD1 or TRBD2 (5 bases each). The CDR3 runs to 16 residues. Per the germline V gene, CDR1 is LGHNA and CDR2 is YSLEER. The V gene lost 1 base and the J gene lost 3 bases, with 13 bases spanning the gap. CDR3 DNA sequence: TGCGCCAGCAGCCAAGGGACCATTGGGGGCTACAATGAGCAGTTCTTC. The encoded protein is CASSQGTIGGYNEQFF.

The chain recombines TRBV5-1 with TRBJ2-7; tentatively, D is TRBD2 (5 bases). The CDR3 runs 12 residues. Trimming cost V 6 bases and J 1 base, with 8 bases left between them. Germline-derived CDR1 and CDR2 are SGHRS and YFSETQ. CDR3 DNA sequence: TGCGCCAGCATTGGGGAGTCCTACGAGCAGTACTTC. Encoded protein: CASIGESYEQYF.

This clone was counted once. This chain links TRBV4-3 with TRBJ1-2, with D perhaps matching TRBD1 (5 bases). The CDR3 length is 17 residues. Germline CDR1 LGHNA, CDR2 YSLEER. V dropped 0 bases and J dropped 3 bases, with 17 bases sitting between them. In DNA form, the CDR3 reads TGCGCCAGCAGCCAAGATAGGGGCCGGACTCCGTACTATGGCTACACCTTC. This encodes CASSQDRGRTPYYGYTF.